Below, 19 T cell receptor beta chains from the same sample are listed, as sequenced in a study of blood T cell repertoires in COVID-19. The repertoire was sequenced with immunoSEQ multiplex PCR; TCRdb's copy has only in-frame clones and lacks some. Of 200,000 to 250,000 clones detected, 70% to 85% appear once; the ten largest clones hold approximately 1.3%. Sequenced: peripheral blood. These TCRs come from a woman in her forties who had recovered from COVID-19.

The chain employs TRBV15 and TRBJ2-1; a weak D match, TRBD1 (6 bases). Germline V gene lookup returns CDR1 LNHNV and CDR2 YYDKDF (reference sequence). Trimming removed 7 bases from V and 15 bases from J, with 34 bases in between. The CDR3 contains 17 residues. The CDR3 DNA reads as TGTGCCACCAAAAGAGAATTGGGACACATAGATTTACAAAGCCGGTTCTTC. It specifies CATKRELGHIDLQSRFF.

The chain is built from TRBV9 and TRBJ1-5, with D possibly being TRBD1 (5 bases). This CDR3 comprises 16 residues. Per germline, CDR1 SGDLS and CDR2 YYNGEE. Deletions cut 4 bases from V and 0 bases from J, with 14 bases between. The CDR3 here is CASSPGTPHSNQPQHF. DNA of the CDR3: TGTGCCAGCAGCCCTGGGACTCCACATAGCAATCAGCCCCAGCATTTT.

J is TRBJ1-2 and V is TRBV19, with a tentative D call TRBD1 (5 bases). Trimming took 6 bases from V and 2 from J, leaving 10 bases between them. This CDR3 region has 13 residues. Germline CDR1 is LNHDA and CDR2 is SQIVND (reference sequence). The CDR3 loop is CASSPTANYGYTF. The CDR3 DNA reads TGTGCCAGTAGCCCGACAGCGAACTATGGCTACACCTTC.

The chain has TRBV4-2 and TRBJ1-6, with 9 bases fitting TRBD1. This CDR3 comprises 18 residues. Germline V lookup: CDR1 LGHNA, CDR2 YNFKEQ. V was clipped by 3 bases and J by 7 bases; unmatched bases: 13. CDR3 protein: CASSHRWDRDPNNSPLHF. The CDR3 region has the DNA TGTGCCAGCAGCCATAGGTGGGACAGGGATCCGAACAATTCACCCCTCCACTTT.

A few counts support this clone. The genes are TRBV5-4 and TRBJ1-2; D ambiguous. From germline, CDR1 is SGHNT and CDR2 YYREEE (reference sequence). CDR3 length: 13 residues. V gave up 1 base and J gave up 2 bases, with 6 bases separating them. CDR3 in amino acids: CASSLNSNYGYTF. DNA of the CDR3: TGTGCCAGCAGCTTGAACAGCAACTATGGCTACACCTTC.

In regard to this clone: One end of the junction varies from germline; a read error may be responsible. This rearrangement joins TRBV7-2 to TRBJ2-2; 8 nucleotides line up with TRBD2. In germline, CDR1 is SGHTA, CDR2 FQGNSA. CDR3 size: 15 residues. The CDR3 loop is CASSLAGQNTGELFF. In nucleotides, the CDR3 is TGTGCCAGCAGTTTAGCGGGACAAAACACCGGGGAGCTGTTTTTT. The variable domain in full, with the rest retrieved from reference TRBV7-2 and TRBJ2-2, is GAGVSQSPSNKVTEKGKDVELRCDPISGHTALYWYRQSLGQGLEFLIYFQGNSAPDKSGLPSDRFSAERTGGSVSTLTIQRTQQEDSAVYLCASSLAGQNTGELFFGEGSRLTVL.

This chain links TRBV7-8 with TRBJ2-7; 8 bases line up with TRBD2. Germline V CDR1 and CDR2: SGHVS, FQNEAQ. The junction had 5 bases not matched to a gene; V was cut back by 0 bases and J by 4 bases. The CDR3 is 15 amino acids. The chain's CDR3 is CASSLARGAFYEQYF. The CDR3 coding sequence is TGTGCCAGCAGCTTAGCGCGGGGGGCCTTTTACGAGCAGTACTTC.

V is TRBV7-2 and J is TRBJ2-1, with 9 nucleotides matching TRBD2. This CDR3 comprises 15 residues. With V trimmed by 2 bases and J by 4 bases, 3 bases remained unmatched. The germline gives CDR1 SGHTA, CDR2 FQGNSA. The CDR3 nucleotides are TGTGCCAGCAGCTTAACTAGCGGGCATTACAATGAGCAGTTCTTC. Translated, it gives CASSLTSGHYNEQFF.

The J gene is TRBJ1-2, the V gene TRBV24-1; TRBD1 is a possible D gene (6 bases). This CDR3 region has 18 residues. The V gene lost 8 bases and the J gene lost 3 bases, with 27 bases spanning the gap. Looked up from germline, CDR1 is KGHDR and CDR2 is SFDVKD. As DNA, the CDR3 is TGTGCCACCATCACATTCCCCAAAGAGGACAGCCACCACTATGGCTACACCTTC. It is translated as CATITFPKEDSHHYGYTF.

This clone has more than one count but fewer than ten. The chain combines TRBV18 with TRBJ1-1; D not resolved. The CDR3 contains 15 residues. Trimming took 4 bases from V and 0 from J, leaving 12 bases between them. Germline lookup yields CDR1 KGHSH and CDR2 LQKENI. The CDR3 loop is CASSRDEGLNTEAFF. The CDR3 nucleotides are TGTGCCAGCTCACGGGATGAGGGATTGAACACTGAAGCTTTCTTT.

The chain employs TRBV7-8 and TRBJ2-7; a possible D gene is TRBD1 (5 bases). The CDR3 contains 13 residues. Germline-derived CDR1 and CDR2 are SGHVS and FQNEAQ. V was cut by 1 base and J by 4 bases, with 8 bases left in between. The CDR3 bases are TGTGCCAGCAGCTTAGTAGGGGATTACGAGCAGTACTTC. Its translation is CASSLVGDYEQYF.

In its sample, this clone was seen once. The genes are TRBV5-1 and TRBJ1-1; TRBD1 is a possible D gene (5 bases). In germline, CDR1 is SGHRS, CDR2 YFSETQ. CDR3 length equals 14 residues. The V end lost 7 bases, the J end lost 1 base, and 14 bases lay between the germline ends. The CDR3 loop is CASHRQSSNTEAFF. DNA for the CDR3: TGCGCCAGCCACCGACAGAGTTCGAACACTGAAGCTTTCTTT.

This rearrangement joins TRBV7-6 to TRBJ1-5; TRBD1 agrees at 8 bases. The V gene's germline CDR1 is SGHVS and CDR2 FNYEAQ. Trimming removed 4 bases from V and 0 bases from J; junction bases left unmatched: 11. The CDR3 sequence is 18 residues long. Here the CDR3 reads CASSSGQGEGYSNQPQHF. DNA of the CDR3: TGTGCCAGCAGCTCCGGACAGGGTGAAGGATATAGCAATCAGCCCCAGCATTTT.

V gene TRBV6-5 combines with J gene TRBJ1-2; 11 nucleotides agree with TRBD1. The CDR3 is 15 residues long. Losses at the gene ends were 2 bases for V and 8 bases for J; bases not matched to a gene: 7. Germline V gene lookup returns CDR1 MNHEY and CDR2 SVGAGI. The CDR3 region is CASSYLGQGVQGYTF. The CDR3 nucleotides read TGTGCCAGCAGTTACCTGGGACAGGGGGTGCAAGGCTACACCTTC.

The rearrangement joins TRBV19 to TRBJ2-2, with TRBD1 as a possible D gene (5 bases). Trimming cost V 2 bases and J 0 bases, with 10 bases left between them. Germline CDR1 reads LNHDA; CDR2 reads SQIVND (reference sequence). This CDR3 is 16 amino acids long. CDR3 nucleotide sequence: TGTGCCAGTAGTATACTCTTGACAGCGAACACCGGGGAGCTGTTTTTT. Translating it yields CASSILLTANTGELFF.

This clone has a single count. CDR3 residues: CASSPRLAGGRTDTQYF. The CDR3 DNA is TGTGCCAGCTCACCAAGGTTGGCGGGGGGCCGCACAGATACGCAGTATTTT. The V call is TRBV18, the J call TRBJ2-3, with 8 bases lining up with TRBD2. Per the germline V gene, CDR1 is KGHSH and CDR2 is LQKENI. J was trimmed by 1 base and V by 2 bases; bases with no gene match: 8. The CDR3 length is 17 residues.

About this clone: This sample also contains other DNA sequences that code for the same CDR3. The genes are TRBV27 and TRBJ1-4; 7 bases map to TRBD1. CDR3 length: 14 residues. CDR1 is MNHEY and CDR2 is SMNVEV in the germline V gene (reference sequence). The V gene end was trimmed by 5 bases and the J gene end by 8 bases; junction bases not matched to a gene: 8. The CDR3, as DNA: TGTGCCAGCAGTCCCCAGACAGGGCGCGAAAAACTGTTTTTT. This translates into CASSPQTGREKLFF.

V is TRBV28 and J is TRBJ2-1; TRBD2 is a possible D gene (5 bases). The CDR3 is 15 residues long. The V gene's germline CDR1 is MDHEN and CDR2 SYDVKM. Trimming cost V 7 bases and J 3 bases, with 16 bases left between them. CDR3 coding DNA: TGTGCCAGCAAGACCCACTTAACTAGCTACAATGAGCAGTTCTTC. Protein product: CASKTHLTSYNEQFF.

The J gene is TRBJ2-5, the V gene TRBV24-1; perhaps TRBD1 as D (5 bases). Trimming stripped 3 bases from V and 5 bases from J, with 9 bases between. This CDR3 spans 13 amino acids. Per germline, CDR1 KGHDR and CDR2 SFDVKD. CDR3 bases: TGTGCCACCAGTGATACAGGAAGTGAGACCCAGTACTTC. It translates to CATSDTGSETQYF.